This TCR beta chain was identified during a study of T cell responses to AZD1222 COVID-19 vaccine. Data came from immunoSEQ multiplex PCR; TCRdb stores just in-frame clones and leaves some out. Among 130,000 to 150,000 clones, roughly 91% were seen once, and the ten largest hold 1.5% to 2%. Specimen: peripheral blood, collected on day 0 of AZD1222 vaccination. This TCR was sampled from an adult in good health.

CDR3 coding DNA: TGTGCAAGAAGACCTCGTGGCTACACCTTC. This sequence encodes CARRPRGYTF. The rearrangement uses TRBV27 and TRBJ1-2, with D hard to call. Germline V gene sequence: CDR1 MNHEY, CDR2 SMNVEV (reference sequence). This CDR3 has 10 residues.